These T cell receptor beta chains were read from a single sample in a study of response to subunit inactivated influenza vaccine. TCRdb processed the RT-PCR reads anew with MiXCR; each CDR3 protein has one entry. The data show more than 700,000 distinct CDR3 sequences, about 20% seen once. Sequencing was performed on PBMCs from blood, taken around 5 days after vaccination. The receptors were gathered from a middle-aged man who received an inactivated influenza vaccine. The CDR3 runs from the conserved cysteine through the conserved F or W. Each record gives: CDR3 protein, CDR3 DNA, clone size, J gene, V gene, D gene. D genes are given only for firm matches. Size is omitted from some rows. Given values are once, few, many or a class for expanded clones.

cdr3_aa: CASSQELAQTQYF
cdr3_nt: TGCGCCAGCAGCCAAGAACTAGCACAGACCCAGTACTTC
clone_size: many
j_call: TRBJ2-5
v_call: TRBV4-1
d_call: -

cdr3_aa: CASSQAISGTGGEKLFF
cdr3_nt: TGCGCCAGCAGCCAAGCTATCTCCGGGACAGGGGGTGAAAAACTGTTTTTT
clone_size: -
j_call: TRBJ1-4
v_call: TRBV4-3
d_call: TRBD1

cdr3_aa: CASSLAPSDTDTQYF
cdr3_nt: TGCGCCAGCAGCTTGGCGCCTAGCGACACAGATACGCAGTATTTT
clone_size: few
j_call: TRBJ2-3
v_call: TRBV5-1
d_call: -

cdr3_aa: CASRVGPGANVLTF
cdr3_nt: TGTGCCAGCAGAGTAGGGCCCGGGGCCAACGTCCTGACTTTC
clone_size: -
j_call: TRBJ2-6
v_call: TRBV2
d_call: -

cdr3_aa: CSARLSESSGNTIYF
cdr3_nt: TGCAGTGCTAGACTAAGCGAGAGCTCTGGAAACACCATATATTTT
clone_size: -
j_call: TRBJ1-3
v_call: TRBV20-1
d_call: -

cdr3_aa: CASSAPTSGAIQFF
cdr3_nt: TGTGCCAGCAGCGCACCTACTAGCGGGGCGATACAGTTCTTC
clone_size: few
j_call: TRBJ2-1
v_call: TRBV9
d_call: TRBD2

cdr3_aa: CASSLLGAQSYEQYF
cdr3_nt: TGTGCCAGCAGTTTATTGGGCGCGCAGTCCTACGAGCAGTACTTC
clone_size: few
j_call: TRBJ2-7
v_call: TRBV27
d_call: -

cdr3_aa: CASSQELRSPPGYTF
cdr3_nt: TGCGCCAGCAGCCAAGAACTTCGCAGTCCCCCCGGCTACACCTTC
clone_size: -
j_call: TRBJ1-2
v_call: TRBV4-3
d_call: -

cdr3_aa: CASRKGTGDGYTF
cdr3_nt: TGTGCCAGCAGAAAAGGGACAGGGGATGGCTACACCTTC
clone_size: few
j_call: TRBJ1-2
v_call: TRBV11-2
d_call: TRBD1

cdr3_aa: CASSNPGQNNEQFF
cdr3_nt: TGTGCCAGCAGTAACCCGGGACAGAACAATGAGCAGTTCTTC
clone_size: few
j_call: TRBJ2-1
v_call: TRBV6-2/TRBV6-3
d_call: TRBD1

cdr3_aa: CASSEQGGNQPQHF
cdr3_nt: TGTGCCAGCAGCGAACAGGGCGGCAATCAGCCCCAGCATTTT
clone_size: few
j_call: TRBJ1-5
v_call: TRBV7-9
d_call: -

cdr3_aa: CSVRGLAGETQYF
cdr3_nt: TGCAGCGTCCGAGGACTAGCGGGAGAGACCCAGTACTTC
clone_size: many
j_call: TRBJ2-5
v_call: TRBV29-1
d_call: TRBD2

cdr3_aa: CAWSPNLAGGPQFF
cdr3_nt: TGTGCCTGGAGCCCTAACCTAGCGGGAGGGCCCCAGTTCTTC
clone_size: few
j_call: TRBJ2-1
v_call: TRBV30
d_call: TRBD2

cdr3_aa: CATGGLAAHSLTDTQYF
cdr3_nt: TGTGCCACTGGGGGACTAGCGGCACACTCCCTCACAGATACGCAGTATTTT
clone_size: -
j_call: TRBJ2-3
v_call: TRBV10-3
d_call: TRBD2

cdr3_aa: CASSQLLAGVYEQYF
cdr3_nt: TGCGCCAGCAGCCAACTACTAGCGGGAGTCTACGAGCAGTACTTC
clone_size: few
j_call: TRBJ2-7
v_call: TRBV4-3
d_call: TRBD2

cdr3_aa: CATTKAGARTDTQYF
cdr3_nt: TGTGCCACTACGAAAGCGGGAGCGAGAACAGATACGCAGTATTTT
clone_size: -
j_call: TRBJ2-3
v_call: TRBV28
d_call: TRBD2

cdr3_aa: CSAKVRDKNSYEQYF
cdr3_nt: TGCAGTGCTAAAGTAAGGGACAAAAACTCCTACGAGCAGTACTTC
clone_size: few
j_call: TRBJ2-7
v_call: TRBV20-1
d_call: -

cdr3_aa: CASRLTGMGNQPQHF
cdr3_nt: TGTGCCAGCAGGTTAACAGGGATGGGCAATCAGCCCCAGCATTTT
clone_size: -
j_call: TRBJ1-5
v_call: TRBV28
d_call: -

cdr3_aa: CASSSTQDYGYTF
cdr3_nt: TGTGCCAGCAGCTCTACCCAGGACTATGGCTACACCTTC
clone_size: few
j_call: TRBJ1-2
v_call: TRBV5-6
d_call: -

cdr3_aa: CASTSNLATSTDTQYF
cdr3_nt: TGTGCCAGCACCTCCAATCTAGCGACTAGCACAGATACGCAGTATTTT
clone_size: -
j_call: TRBJ2-3
v_call: TRBV28
d_call: -

cdr3_aa: CATSRTPQDQPQHF
cdr3_nt: TGTGCCACCAGCAGAACCCCCCAAGATCAGCCCCAGCATTTT
clone_size: few
j_call: TRBJ1-5
v_call: TRBV15
d_call: -

cdr3_aa: CASSLARSSYNEQFF
cdr3_nt: TGTGCCAGCTCTCTTGCGCGGAGCTCCTACAATGAGCAGTTCTTC
clone_size: many
j_call: TRBJ2-1
v_call: TRBV11-3
d_call: -

cdr3_aa: CASSLSHGNTIYF
cdr3_nt: TGTGCCAGCAGTTTAAGCCATGGAAACACCATATATTTT
clone_size: -
j_call: TRBJ1-3
v_call: TRBV12-3/TRBV12-4
d_call: -

cdr3_aa: CSARDRQGPSYEQYF
cdr3_nt: TGCAGTGCTAGAGATCGACAGGGGCCTTCCTACGAGCAGTACTTC
clone_size: few
j_call: TRBJ2-7
v_call: TRBV20-1
d_call: TRBD1

cdr3_aa: CASSQDLAGGGDTQYF
cdr3_nt: TGTGCCAGCAGCCAAGACTTGGCGGGGGGTGGCGATACGCAGTATTTT
clone_size: -
j_call: TRBJ2-3
v_call: TRBV4-2
d_call: TRBD2

cdr3_aa: CASSLLGGQSSNQPQHF
cdr3_nt: TGCGCCAGCAGCTTGTTAGGAGGGCAAAGTAGCAATCAGCCCCAGCATTTT
clone_size: -
j_call: TRBJ1-5
v_call: TRBV5-1
d_call: -

cdr3_aa: CASSPTGGIVYEQYF
cdr3_nt: TGTGCCAGCAGTCCTACAGGGGGCATCGTATACGAGCAGTACTTC
clone_size: once
j_call: TRBJ2-7
v_call: TRBV7-6
d_call: TRBD1

cdr3_aa: CASSQDTFREETQYF
cdr3_nt: TGCGCCAGCAGCCAAGACACCTTTCGCGAGGAGACCCAGTACTTC
clone_size: -
j_call: TRBJ2-5
v_call: TRBV4-1
d_call: -

cdr3_aa: CSALSRGRSQETQYF
cdr3_nt: TGCAGTGCTTTGTCAAGGGGACGGAGCCAAGAGACCCAGTACTTC
clone_size: -
j_call: TRBJ2-5
v_call: TRBV20-1
d_call: -

cdr3_aa: CSVVGKTSVYNEQFF
cdr3_nt: TGCAGCGTAGTGGGGAAGACTAGCGTATACAATGAGCAGTTCTTC
clone_size: few
j_call: TRBJ2-1
v_call: TRBV29-1
d_call: TRBD2

cdr3_aa: CASSYNRADEQYF
cdr3_nt: TGTGCCAGCAGTTACAACAGGGCTGACGAGCAGTACTTC
clone_size: few
j_call: TRBJ2-7
v_call: TRBV6-2/TRBV6-3
d_call: -

cdr3_aa: CASSEKRAGDNEQFF
cdr3_nt: TGTGCCAGCAGTGAAAAACGGGCGGGGGACAATGAGCAGTTCTTC
clone_size: -
j_call: TRBJ2-1
v_call: TRBV6-1
d_call: TRBD2

cdr3_aa: CASSPHPKNIQYF
cdr3_nt: TGTGCCAGCAGTCCTCATCCCAAAAACATTCAGTACTTC
clone_size: -
j_call: TRBJ2-4
v_call: TRBV28
d_call: -

cdr3_aa: CASRRGPEGNEQFF
cdr3_nt: TGTGCCAGCAGGAGGGGGCCCGAAGGGAATGAGCAGTTCTTC
clone_size: -
j_call: TRBJ2-1
v_call: TRBV6-1
d_call: TRBD1

cdr3_aa: CASSSPLRGGNGPHQESQYF
cdr3_nt: TGTGCCAGCAGCTCCCCGTTAAGAGGGGGCAACGGTCCCCACCAAGAGTCCCAGTACTTC
clone_size: few
j_call: TRBJ2-5
v_call: TRBV12-3/TRBV12-4
d_call: TRBD1

cdr3_aa: CASSVLAGEGYEQFF
cdr3_nt: TGTGCCAGCAGCGTACTAGCGGGAGAGGGGTATGAGCAGTTCTTC
clone_size: -
j_call: TRBJ2-1
v_call: TRBV9
d_call: TRBD2

cdr3_aa: CSAHVGTGTQYF
cdr3_nt: TGCAGTGCTCACGTCGGAACGGGAACCCAGTACTTC
clone_size: -
j_call: TRBJ2-5
v_call: TRBV20-1
d_call: -

cdr3_aa: CASRDSGTDTQYF
cdr3_nt: TGTGCCAGTAGGGACAGTGGCACAGATACGCAGTATTTT
clone_size: -
j_call: TRBJ2-3
v_call: TRBV28
d_call: TRBD1

cdr3_aa: CASSILIAGGSYEQYF
cdr3_nt: TGCGCCAGCAGTATTCTAATAGCGGGAGGCTCCTACGAGCAGTACTTC
clone_size: -
j_call: TRBJ2-7
v_call: TRBV5-1
d_call: TRBD2

cdr3_aa: CAWSFGFQETQYF
cdr3_nt: TGTGCCTGGAGTTTCGGCTTCCAAGAGACCCAGTACTTC
clone_size: few
j_call: TRBJ2-5
v_call: TRBV30
d_call: -

cdr3_aa: CASSQEGDNQPQHF
cdr3_nt: TGTGCCAGCAGCCAAGAAGGTGACAATCAGCCCCAGCATTTT
clone_size: -
j_call: TRBJ1-5
v_call: TRBV4-2
d_call: -

cdr3_aa: CASSQVPGSYGTIYF
cdr3_nt: TGCGCCAGCAGCCAAGTCCCAGGGTCGTATGGCACCATATATTTT
clone_size: few
j_call: TRBJ1-3
v_call: TRBV4-3
d_call: -

cdr3_aa: CASSPPRSAEAFF
cdr3_nt: TGTGCCAGCAGCCCCCCCCGAAGCGCTGAAGCTTTCTTT
clone_size: -
j_call: TRBJ1-1
v_call: TRBV9
d_call: -

cdr3_aa: CASSLLVSPTEAFF
cdr3_nt: TGTGCCAGCAGTTTATTGGTCAGCCCTACTGAAGCTTTCTTT
clone_size: -
j_call: TRBJ1-1
v_call: TRBV28
d_call: -

cdr3_aa: CASSTPGLPGRVEQFF
cdr3_nt: TGTGCCAGCAGCACCCCGGGACTCCCGGGAAGGGTTGAGCAGTTCTTC
clone_size: -
j_call: TRBJ2-1
v_call: TRBV5-4
d_call: -

cdr3_aa: CASSLTLNIQYF
cdr3_nt: TGTGCCAGCAGTTTAACCTTAAACATTCAGTACTTC
clone_size: few
j_call: TRBJ2-4
v_call: TRBV28
d_call: -

cdr3_aa: CASSLLLQGIQPQHF
cdr3_nt: TGTGCCAGCAGTTTATTGTTACAGGGGATTCAGCCCCAGCATTTT
clone_size: -
j_call: TRBJ1-5
v_call: TRBV28
d_call: TRBD1

cdr3_aa: CAWSGGGSSYNEQFF
cdr3_nt: TGTGCCTGGTCTGGCGGGGGTTCTTCCTACAATGAGCAGTTCTTC
clone_size: -
j_call: TRBJ2-1
v_call: TRBV30
d_call: TRBD2

cdr3_aa: CASSQRRITEAFF
cdr3_nt: TGTGCCAGCAGCCAAAGGCGGATCACTGAAGCTTTCTTT
clone_size: -
j_call: TRBJ1-1
v_call: TRBV3-1
d_call: -

cdr3_aa: CASSPHGGSGELFF
cdr3_nt: TGTGCCAGCAGTCCCCATGGGGGGTCCGGGGAGCTGTTTTTT
clone_size: -
j_call: TRBJ2-2
v_call: TRBV12-3/TRBV12-4
d_call: -

cdr3_aa: CASSISVAEQYF
cdr3_nt: TGTGCCAGCAGTATATCAGTCGCCGAGCAGTACTTC
clone_size: many
j_call: TRBJ2-7
v_call: TRBV12-3/TRBV12-4
d_call: -

cdr3_aa: CASSPRASSNEQYF
cdr3_nt: TGTGCCAGCAGCCCCCGGGCCTCCAGCAACGAGCAGTACTTC
clone_size: -
j_call: TRBJ2-7
v_call: TRBV7-6
d_call: -

cdr3_aa: CASSLGGENYGYTF
cdr3_nt: TGTGCCAGCAGCTTAGGGGGGGAAAACTATGGCTACACCTTC
clone_size: many
j_call: TRBJ1-2
v_call: TRBV7-2
d_call: -

cdr3_aa: CASTVQGTNEKLFF
cdr3_nt: TGTGCCAGCACGGTACAGGGGACCAATGAAAAACTGTTTTTT
clone_size: many
j_call: TRBJ1-4
v_call: TRBV18
d_call: TRBD1